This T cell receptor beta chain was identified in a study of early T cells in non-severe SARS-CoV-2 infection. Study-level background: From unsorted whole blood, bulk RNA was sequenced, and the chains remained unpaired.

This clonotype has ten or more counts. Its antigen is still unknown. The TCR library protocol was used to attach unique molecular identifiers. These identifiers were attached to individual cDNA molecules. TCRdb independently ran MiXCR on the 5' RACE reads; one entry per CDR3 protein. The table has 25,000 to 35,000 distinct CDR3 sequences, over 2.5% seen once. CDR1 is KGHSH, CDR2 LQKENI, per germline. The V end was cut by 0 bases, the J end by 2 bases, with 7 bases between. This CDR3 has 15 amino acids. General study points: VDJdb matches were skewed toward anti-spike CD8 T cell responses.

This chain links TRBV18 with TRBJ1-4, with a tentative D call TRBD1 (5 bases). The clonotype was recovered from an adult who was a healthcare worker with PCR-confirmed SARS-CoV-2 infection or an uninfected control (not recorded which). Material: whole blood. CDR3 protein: CASSPPWGTNEKLFF. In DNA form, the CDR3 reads TGTGCCAGCTCACCACCGTGGGGGACTAATGAAAAACTGTTTTTT. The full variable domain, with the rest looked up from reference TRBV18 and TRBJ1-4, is NAGVMQNPRHLVRRRGQEARLRCSPMKGHSHVYWYRQLPEEGLKFMVYLQKENIIDESGMPKERFSAEFPKEGPSILRIQQVVRGDSAAYFCASSPPWGTNEKLFFGSGTQLSVL.